This T cell receptor (beta chain) comes out of a study of shared clonotypes between healthy human individuals. The study, taken as a whole, reports: It was only blood that was sampled, and tissue repertoires likely differ.

The naive CD8 fraction comprised CD45RO-negative cells positively selected for CCR7 and excluded terminally differentiated effector memory CD45RA+ cells. This clone was recorded once. Its antigen is currently unknown. Profiling relied on immunoSEQ multiplex PCR, and the TCRdb table lists in-frame clones only, not all of them. The sample has just over 2,000,000 clones, about 95% seen once. The CDR3 extends over 14 amino acids. Germline-derived CDR1 and CDR2 are MNHEY and SMNVEV (reference sequence). Trimming took off 5 bases at V and 3 bases at J, with 11 bases between the two ends. The receptor was isolated from a man between 18 and 35 years old in good health. The material sequenced was naive CD8+ T cells sorted from blood. The chain is built from TRBV27 and TRBJ1-5, with D hard to call. CDR3 coding DNA: TGTGCCAGCAGTCCCTCAGGATTCAATCAGCCCCAGCATTTT. As protein: CASSPSGFNQPQHF.